The 9 T cell receptor beta chains presented below share a single source sample, sequenced in a study of blood T cells in healthy people across ages (dated by TCRdb to between 2014 and 2016). Libraries were built with 5' RACE. The sequencer was an Illumina HiSeq 2500. The second PCR ran for about 7 to 11 cycles and used a J-beta primer mix along with a sample-barcoded 5' primer. The public reads were reanalyzed by TCRdb: fastp trimming at Q25, MiXCR alignment, in-frame beta chains only. Merged by CDR3 protein, the rows form single entries marked with the most common genes and DNA. Recorded for this sample are about 640,000 distinct CDR3 sequences; 58% of them occurred a single time. The ten largest clonotypes hold around 37% of the sample. Sequencing input: blood. The receptors come from a man aged 55 to 70 in good health.

The rearrangement joins TRBV10-3 to TRBJ1-6; D gene uncertain. This CDR3 spans 15 amino acids. The V gene's germline CDR1 is ENHRY and CDR2 SYGVKD. V was pared by 0 bases and J by 8 bases, with 11 bases between. The CDR3 sequence is CAISESRQTDSPLHF. CDR3 DNA: TGTGCCATCAGTGAGTCTCGGCAGACGGATTCACCCCTCCACTTT.

This sequence joins TRBV28 and TRBJ2-3; weak D call: TRBD1 (5 bases). The V end lost 8 bases, the J end lost 2 bases, and 14 bases lay between the germline ends. The germline CDR1 and CDR2 sequences are MDHEN and SYDVKM. The length of the CDR3 is 14 residues. Here the CDR3 reads CASDPRQITDTQYF. DNA for the CDR3: TGTGCCAGCGACCCACGACAGATCACAGATACGCAGTATTTT.

This clonotype was seen only a few times. The rearrangement joins TRBV7-9 to TRBJ1-2, with TRBD1 matching 7 bases. V lost 5 bases and J lost 7; bases outside the gene matches: 7. CDR1 and CDR2 from the germline V gene are SEHNR and FQNEAQ (reference sequence). CDR3 size: 13 residues. CDR3 nucleotides: TGTGCCAGCAGCATCGGGCAGGGGGGTGGCTACACCTTC. Translating it yields CASSIGQGGGYTF.

This clonotype was recorded a few times. The J gene is TRBJ1-6, the V gene TRBV7-9; 11 bases are a match to TRBD1. CDR3 length equals 18 residues. CDR1 SEHNR and CDR2 FQNEAQ come from the germline V gene (reference sequence). Trimming removed 3 bases from V and 6 bases from J; junction bases left unmatched: 10. The CDR3 DNA is TGTGCCAGCAGCTTGGGACAGGGGGGAAAGCTTGCTAATTCACCCCTCCACTTT. Its translation: CASSLGQGGKLANSPLHF.

The chain couples TRBV4-1 to TRBJ2-2; a possible D gene is TRBD1 (5 bases). The CDR3 contains 17 residues. Germline V gene data show CDR1 as MGHRA and CDR2 as YSYEKL. V lost 1 base, J lost 0 bases, and 12 bases lay in between. Written as DNA, the CDR3 is TGCGCCAGCAGCCAAGGGGGCAGGGCCACGAACACCGGGGAGCTGTTTTTT. Encoded protein: CASSQGGRATNTGELFF.

This clonotype was picked up a small number of times. The V call is TRBV4-2, the J call TRBJ1-1; tentative D call: TRBD1 (5 bases). CDR3 length: 14 residues. CDR1 and CDR2 from the germline V gene are LGHNA and YNFKEQ. The ends were cut back, 4 bases at V and 2 bases at J, with 11 bases in the middle. This chain's CDR3 is CASSPEGRNTEAFF. CDR3 sequence (DNA): TGTGCCAGCAGCCCGGAGGGGAGAAACACTGAAGCTTTCTTT.

There are a few counts of this clonotype. V usage is TRBV18 and J usage is TRBJ2-4; D uncertain. Trimming took off 2 bases at V and 3 bases at J, with 8 bases between the two ends. The germline CDR1 and CDR2 sequences are KGHSH and LQKENI. This CDR3 is 14 amino acids long. The CDR3 loop reads CASSPDAGKNIQYF. The CDR3 coding sequence is TGTGCCAGCTCACCAGACGCTGGCAAAAACATTCAGTACTTC.

The rearrangement joins TRBV11-2 to TRBJ2-5; TRBD2 matches at 13 bases. The V segment lost 1 base and the J segment 5 bases; nucleotides outside the gene matches: 7. This CDR3 comprises 17 residues. Germline loops: CDR1 SGHAT, CDR2 FQNNGV. CDR3 in amino acids: CASSLGGLAGAGETQYF. Written as DNA, the CDR3 is TGTGCCAGCAGCTTAGGAGGACTAGCGGGGGCGGGGGAGACCCAGTACTTC. The entire variable domain, with the rest obtained from reference TRBV11-2 and TRBJ2-5, is as follows: EAGVAQSPRYKIIEKRQSVAFWCNPISGHATLYWYQQILGQGPKLLIQFQNNGVVDDSQLPKDRFSAERLKGVDSTLKIQPAKLEDSAVYLCASSLGGLAGAGETQYFGPGTRLLVL.

The genes are TRBV7-2 and TRBJ2-2, with no clear D. In germline, CDR1 is SGHTA, CDR2 FQGNSA. The V end was cut by 6 bases, the J end by 7 bases, with 9 bases between. The CDR3 runs 12 residues. As DNA, the CDR3 is TGTGCCAGCAGGAGCCCGGGCGGGGAGCTGTTTTTT. Protein product: CASRSPGGELFF.